This TCR beta chain came from a study of regulatory T cells in long-lasting Graves disease. General study findings and limits: Persistent patients shared 2,741 public clonotypes among themselves. Newly diagnosed patients shared fewer, at 900 to 1,000.

This clonotype was seen ten or more times. Its antigen is not known. CDR1 is SNHLY, CDR2 FYNNEI, per germline. The V gene lost 7 bases and the J gene lost 9 bases, with 13 bases spanning the gap. The CDR3 extends over 12 amino acids. Time point indicated: newly diagnosed GD, antithyroid drugs for less than 3 months. TCR sequences were obtained from RNA taken from PBMCs. Arm-PCR of CDR3 regions and iRepertoire HTBI primers were the basis on which TCR beta libraries were built. Using its own MiXCR run on the multiplex PCR reads, TCRdb lists one record per CDR3 protein. The data show 400,000 to 500,000 distinct CDR3 sequences, with 14% seen just once and roughly 15% held by the top ten. The sample was also reused in another study, on T cells in Graves' hyperthyroidism and ophthalmopathy. That investigation notes: Blood also held most thyroid clonotypes expanded beyond 0.001.

The chain recombines TRBV2 with TRBJ2-1; no clear D. The receptor's source is a woman in her forties or fifties with Graves disease. The sample was peripheral blood mononuclear cells (PBMCs), taken at new diagnosis, from a patient treated with antithyroid drugs. CDR3 in DNA: TGTGCCAGCACCCCCCCCGGCGGTGAGCAGTTCTTC. It is translated as CASTPPGGEQFF. Full variable domain (outside the CDR3, taken from reference TRBV2 and TRBJ2-1): EPEVTQTPSHQVTQMGQEVILRCVPISNHLYFYWYRQILGQKVEFLVSFYNNEISEKSEIFDDQFSVERPDGSNFTLKIRSTKLEDSAMYFCASTPPGGEQFFGPGTRLTVL.